One and the same sample provided the 29 T cell receptor beta chains below, sequenced in a study of cytomegalovirus exposure and HLA in healthy donors (dated by TCRdb to 2016 to 2017). Receptors were amplified or captured by the immunoSEQ multiplex PCR assay. For the multiplex PCR, a mixture combining 60 forward primers for TCR Vbeta segments and 13 reverse primers for TCR Jbeta segments was used. TCRdb holds this immuneACCESS table with in-frame rearrangements only. Some clones are missing; in checked studies, unresolved V genes explain under half, and the rest has no known cause. This sample is represented by about 140,000 clones; roughly 74% of them were singletons. The top ten clonotypes cover around 10% of the sample. Material: PBMCs. All receptors come from a man aged 18-30 years in good health and CMV-seropositive.

Only a few counts were recorded for this clone. The chain couples TRBV7-9 to TRBJ2-7; D is undetermined. The germline gives CDR1 SEHNR, CDR2 FQNEAQ (reference sequence). With 5 bases removed from V and 2 bases from J, the gap between germline ends came to 4 bases. The CDR3 totals 11 residues. The CDR3 nucleotides read TGTGCCAGCAGCCATGCCTACGAGCAGTACTTC. Protein sequence: CASSHAYEQYF.

The rearrangement links TRBV29-1 to TRBJ2-5; D possibly corresponds to TRBD1 (5 bases). V was pared by 4 bases and J by 5 bases, with 8 bases between. The CDR3 totals 11 residues. Germline V gives CDR1 SQVTM, CDR2 ANQGSEA. The CDR3: CSVGSGETQYF. Written as DNA, the CDR3 is TGCAGCGTTGGGTCAGGGGAGACCCAGTACTTC. The full variable domain, its missing parts supplied by reference TRBV29-1 and TRBJ2-5, is SAVISQKPSRDICQRGTSLTIQCQVDSQVTMMFWYRQQPGQSLTLIATANQGSEATYESGFVIDKFPISRPNLTFSTLTVSNMSPEDSSIYLCSVGSGETQYFGPGTRLLVL.

The chain has TRBV27 and TRBJ2-2; 10 nucleotides agree with TRBD1. Germline-derived CDR1 and CDR2 are MNHEY and SMNVEV (reference sequence). The CDR3 totals 18 residues. Trimming at V came to 5 bases and at J to 4 bases, leaving 13 bases not matched to a gene. CDR3 nucleotides: TGTGCCAGCAGTACCTTGACAGGGGGCTTTGGGAGCACCGGGGAGCTGTTTTTT. Its protein is CASSTLTGGFGSTGELFF.

The chain joins TRBV14 to TRBJ2-7, with D hard to call. From germline, CDR1 is SGHDN and CDR2 FVKESK. CDR3 length: 12 residues. The V end was cut by 0 bases, the J end by 4 bases, with 4 bases between. The CDR3 region has the DNA TGTGCCAGCAGCCAAGACAGTTACGAGCAGTACTTC. The encoded protein is CASSQDSYEQYF.

This sequence joins TRBV6-1 and TRBJ2-7; D unresolved. The CDR3 runs 15 residues. V shed 1 base and J shed 3 bases, with 13 bases lying between them. Germline CDR1 and CDR2: MNHNS and SASEGT. DNA of the CDR3: TGTGCCAGCAGTGAAGGTATCCTCTCCAGCTACGAGCAGTACTTC. This codes for CASSEGILSSYEQYF.

The chain joins TRBV11-2 to TRBJ1-1; perhaps TRBD1 as D (5 bases). V lost 1 base to trimming and J lost 8 bases, with 11 bases between them. The CDR3 length is 13 residues. CDR1 and CDR2 (germline): SGHAT, FQNNGV. The CDR3 loop is CASSLGWAGEAFF. CDR3 nucleotide sequence: TGTGCCAGCAGCTTAGGCTGGGCAGGGGAAGCTTTCTTT.

The V gene is TRBV6-5, the J gene TRBJ2-1; tentative D call: TRBD1 (6 bases). The CDR3 length is 13 residues. Trimming stripped 4 bases from V and 10 bases from J, with 14 bases between. Germline CDR1 is MNHEY and CDR2 is SVGAGI. CDR3 DNA sequence: TGTGCCAGCAGTTCCACAGGGTCGAAAGAGCAGTTCTTC. It yields the protein CASSSTGSKEQFF.

This clone has just a few counts. With only one base between it and a far larger clone, this is likely a read error. The genes are TRBV2 and TRBJ2-7; 10 bases are a match to TRBD1. The CDR3 loop spans 17 amino acids. Germline V gene sequence: CDR1 SNHLY, CDR2 FYNNEI. With 6 bases clipped from V and 6 bases from J, the junction kept 17 bases outside the gene matches. In nucleotides, the CDR3 is TGTGCCAGCAGCTTAGGGCTACTGGGACAGGGGTCGTGCGAGCAGTACTTC. This codes for CASSLGLLGQGSCEQYF.

The CDR3 sequence is CAWSVQGRGGETQYF. The CDR3 nucleotides are TGTGCCTGGAGTGTACAAGGTCGGGGTGGAGAGACCCAGTACTTC. This chain connects TRBV30 to TRBJ2-5; TRBD2 is a possible D gene (5 bases). This CDR3 is 15 amino acids long. Germline CDR1 GTSNPN, CDR2 SVGIG (reference sequence). The ends were cut back, 0 bases at V and 4 bases at J, with 15 bases in the middle.

V and J are TRBV5-1 and TRBJ2-3; 14 bases line up with TRBD2. The CDR3 totals 14 residues. Germline V gene sequence: CDR1 SGHRS, CDR2 YFSETQ. The junction had 1 base not matched to a gene; V was cut back by 5 bases and J by 5 bases. The CDR3 bases are TGCGCCAGCAGAGGGACTAGCGGGAGAGATACGCAGTATTTT. It specifies CASRGTSGRDTQYF. The whole variable domain, filled in from reference TRBV5-1 and TRBJ2-3, reads KAGVTQTPRYLIKTRGQQVTLSCSPISGHRSVSWYQQTPGQGLQFLFEYFSETQRNKGNFPGRFSGRQFSNSRSEMNVSTLELGDSALYLCASRGTSGRDTQYFGPGTRLTVL.

This chain links TRBV11-1 with TRBJ2-2, with D hard to call. This CDR3 spans 15 amino acids. Per the germline V gene, CDR1 is SGHAT and CDR2 is FQDESV (reference sequence). Between the trimmed V and J ends, which lost 4 bases and 3 bases, there was a span of 12 bases. In DNA form, the CDR3 reads TGTGCCAGCAGCTCTTGGGCTGCCGACACCGGGGAGCTGTTTTTT. Translating gives CASSSWAADTGELFF. Full variable domain (rest looked up from reference TRBV11-1 and TRBJ2-2): EAEVAQSPRYKITEKSQAVAFWCDPISGHATLYWYRQILGQGPELLVQFQDESVVDDSQLPKDRFSAERLKGVDSTLKIQPAELGDSAMYLCASSSWAADTGELFFGEGSRLTVL.

This clone was seen more than once but under ten times. This chain uses TRBV5-1 with TRBJ2-7, with 7 positions matching TRBD1. The germline V gene encodes CDR1 SGHRS and CDR2 YFSETQ. V was pared by 5 bases and J by 3 bases, with 11 bases of the junction left unmatched. CDR3 size: 15 residues. CDR3 sequence reads: CASSNAGQENYEQYF. CDR3 nucleotide sequence: TGCGCCAGCAGTAACGCCGGACAGGAGAACTACGAGCAGTACTTC.

In nucleotides, the CDR3 is TGTGCCAGCAGTCCTACCTCAGGCTACGAGCAGTACTTC. Its protein product is CASSPTSGYEQYF. V usage is TRBV28 and J usage is TRBJ2-5, with D hard to call. The J call is doubtful: the DNA matches TRBJ2-7 better. The CDR3 loop spans 13 amino acids. Germline V gene data show CDR1 as MDHEN and CDR2 as SYDVKM.

This rearrangement joins TRBV15 to TRBJ1-4, with 11 bases matching TRBD1. The CDR3 runs 13 residues. In germline, CDR1 is LNHNV, CDR2 YYDKDF (reference sequence). Trimming at V came to 6 bases and at J to 8 bases, leaving 2 bases not matched to a gene. CDR3 DNA sequence: TGTGCCACCAGTGGGACAGGGGGGGAAAAACTGTTTTTT. Amino acids: CATSGTGGEKLFF.

The rearrangement uses TRBV5-4 and TRBJ2-5; D call uncertain. Looked up from germline, CDR1 is SGHNT and CDR2 is YYREEE (reference sequence). This CDR3 region has 14 residues. With 0 bases removed from V and 5 bases from J, the gap between germline ends came to 11 bases. As DNA, the CDR3 is TGTGCCAGCAGCTTGGGTGGCAATCAGGAGACCCAGTACTTC. Translating it yields CASSLGGNQETQYF. Full variable domain (rest looked up from reference TRBV5-4 and TRBJ2-5): ETGVTQSPTHLIKTRGQQVTLRCSSQSGHNTVSWYQQALGQGPQFIFQYYREEENGRGNFPPRFSGLQFPNYSSELNVNALELDDSALYLCASSLGGNQETQYFGPGTRLLVL.

The chain employs TRBV11-1 and TRBJ1-1; D uncertain. Germline V gene lookup returns CDR1 SGHAT and CDR2 FQDESV (reference sequence). There are 13 residues in the CDR3. The V and J ends lost 1 base and 1 base respectively, with 4 bases between them. The CDR3, as DNA: TGTGCCAGCAGCTTAGACGGGAACACTGAAGCTTTCTTT. It is translated as CASSLDGNTEAFF.

This clone was seen only a few times. V gene TRBV27 combines with J gene TRBJ2-1; D may be TRBD2 (6 bases). V was clipped by 5 bases and J by 3 bases, with 17 bases between them. The germline V gene has CDR1 MNHEY and CDR2 SMNVEV (reference sequence). The CDR3 has 16 residues. This CDR3 is CASSNLRTTIYNEQFF. DNA of the CDR3: TGTGCCAGCAGTAACCTACGGACTACAATCTACAATGAGCAGTTCTTC.

In DNA, the CDR3 is TGCGCCAGCAGCTTGTGGGGCACGTCCGGGGAGCTGTTTTTT. This codes for CASSLWGTSGELFF. The chain uses TRBV5-1 and TRBJ2-2; D may be TRBD1 (5 bases). CDR3 length: 14 amino acids. Trimming cost V 1 base and J 6 bases, with 10 bases left between them. CDR1 SGHRS and CDR2 YFSETQ come from the germline V gene.

Notes on this clone: A junction end diverges from the germline sequence, so it may reflect a read error. This sequence joins TRBV6-5 and TRBJ2-7; TRBD2 agrees at 7 bases. CDR3 length equals 16 residues. Germline values: CDR1 MNHEY, CDR2 SVGAGI. The CDR3 sequence: CARSYSAASGYYEQYF. The CDR3 nucleotides are TGTGCCCGCAGTTACTCAGCGGCTAGCGGATACTACGAGCAGTACTTC.

The chain employs TRBV7-9 and TRBJ1-3, with D tentatively TRBD1 (5 bases). Trimming cost V 1 base and J 4 bases, with 5 bases left between them. This CDR3 contains 13 residues. Germline CDR1 is SEHNR and CDR2 is FQNEAQ (reference sequence). The CDR3 coding sequence is TGTGCCAGCAGCTTAGGACAGGGAAACACCATATATTTT. It is translated as CASSLGQGNTIYF.

The rearrangement joins TRBV6-1 to TRBJ2-7; the match to TRBD1 covers 7 bases. The CDR3 totals 14 residues. Losses at the gene ends were 4 bases for V and 2 bases for J; bases not matched to a gene: 5. Germline CDR1 is MNHNS and CDR2 is SASEGT. The DNA for the CDR3 is TGTGCCAGCAGTGTGTACAGGGGCACCTACGAGCAGTACTTC. Its protein is CASSVYRGTYEQYF.

The V call is TRBV28, the J call TRBJ2-5; D is perhaps TRBD2 (5 bases). The CDR3 loop spans 16 amino acids. The germline gives CDR1 MDHEN, CDR2 SYDVKM. V was trimmed by 5 bases and J by 2 bases, leaving 18 bases between them. The CDR3 DNA follows: TGTGCCAGCAGTCCCACTCCAGCGGCCGTGCAAGAGACCCAGTACTTC. It yields the protein CASSPTPAAVQETQYF.

V and J are TRBV28 and TRBJ2-5; 8 nucleotides match TRBD1. The trim removed 5 bases at V and 6 bases at J, leaving 8 bases unmatched. CDR3 length: 14 amino acids. Looked up from germline, CDR1 is MDHEN and CDR2 is SYDVKM. The CDR3 loop is CASSEAGGPKTQYF. The CDR3 DNA is TGTGCCAGCAGTGAGGCAGGGGGCCCCAAGACCCAGTACTTC. The full variable domain, its missing parts supplied by reference TRBV28 and TRBJ2-5, is DVKVTQSSRYLVKRTGEKVFLECVQDMDHENMFWYRQDPGLGLRLIYFSYDVKMKEKGDIPEGYSVSREKKERFSLILESASTNQTSMYLCASSEAGGPKTQYFGPGTRLLVL.

The gene calls are TRBV9 and TRBJ1-2; 9 bases are shared with TRBD1. The V gene's germline CDR1 is SGDLS and CDR2 YYNGEE. With 7 bases clipped from V and 1 base from J, the junction kept 5 bases outside the gene matches. CDR3 length: 14 amino acids. The CDR3 nucleotides are TGTGCCAGCTCCCGGACAGGGGATAACTATGGCTACACCTTC. This codes for CASSRTGDNYGYTF.

This chain joins TRBV29-1 and TRBJ2-2, with D perhaps matching TRBD1 (6 bases). The V gene's germline CDR1 is SQVTM and CDR2 ANQGSEA. V lost 4 bases and J lost 0, with 6 bases in between. The CDR3 length is 13 residues. The CDR3 DNA is TGCAGCGTTGGGGGGCCGAACACCGGGGAGCTGTTTTTT. Translating it yields CSVGGPNTGELFF.

A single count supports this clone. The gene calls are TRBV9 and TRBJ2-1, with 7 bases that match TRBD2. Trimming at V came to 4 bases and at J to 5 bases, leaving 12 bases not matched to a gene. This CDR3 has 16 amino acids. Germline-derived CDR1 and CDR2 are SGDLS and YYNGEE. CDR3 protein: CASSPPRTRRNNEQFF. In nucleotides, the CDR3 is TGTGCCAGCAGCCCCCCGAGGACTAGAAGGAACAATGAGCAGTTCTTC. Variable domain in full (rest from reference TRBV9 and TRBJ2-1): DSGVTQTPKHLITATGQRVTLRCSPRSGDLSVYWYQQSLDQGLQFLIQYYNGEERAKGNILERFSAQQFPDLHSELNLSSLELGDSALYFCASSPPRTRRNNEQFFGPGTRLTVL.

Only a few counts were recorded for this clone. This rearrangement joins TRBV28 to TRBJ2-5, with TRBD2 matching over 7 bases. The last part of the DNA fits TRBJ2-7 better; the J call may be wrong. Germline lookup yields CDR1 MDHEN and CDR2 SYDVKM. The CDR3 is 14 residues long. The CDR3 DNA reads TGTGCCAGCAGGGGGGGGACCGGACGTCGCGAGCAGTACTTC. Protein product: CASRGGTGRREQYF.

A single count supports this clone. The V and J genes are TRBV9 and TRBJ2-2, with D uncertain. The CDR3 is 15 amino acids. V lost 2 bases to trimming and J lost 0 bases, with 8 bases between them. The V gene's germline CDR1 is SGDLS and CDR2 YYNGEE. The CDR3 loop reads CASSVRRANTGELFF. As DNA, the CDR3 is TGTGCCAGCAGCGTGAGGCGAGCGAACACCGGGGAGCTGTTTTTT.

V usage is TRBV15 and J usage is TRBJ2-5, with TRBD1 as a possible D gene (6 bases). The CDR3 runs 17 residues. Per the germline V gene, CDR1 is LNHNV and CDR2 is YYDKDF (reference sequence). Trimming cost V 0 bases and J 7 bases, with 21 bases left between them. CDR3 sequence: CATSRDPGQGPFGTQYF. The CDR3 bases are TGTGCCACCAGCAGAGATCCTGGGCAGGGGCCGTTCGGGACCCAGTACTTC. The variable domain in full, completed from reference TRBV15 and TRBJ2-5, reads DAMVIQNPRYQVTQFGKPVTLSCSQTLNHNVMYWYQQKSSQAPKLLFHYYDKDFNNEADTPDNFQSRRPNTSFCFLDIRSPGLGDTAMYLCATSRDPGQGPFGTQYFGPGTRLLVL.